One and the same sample provided the 30 T cell receptor beta chains below, sequenced in a study of monozygotic twins with cystic fibrosis. Only in-frame clones appear in the TCRdb table, and some are missing; sequencing was by immunoSEQ multiplex PCR. Here the sample spans roughly 24,000 clones, approximately 97% being singletons. The sequencing input was blood. The receptors stem from a girl aged 5-17 years with cystic fibrosis.

This chain joins TRBV12-5 and TRBJ1-2, with unresolved D. V was clipped by 6 bases and J by 7 bases, with 18 bases between them. Looked up from germline, CDR1 is LGHNT and CDR2 is FRNRAP. The CDR3 has 14 amino acids. DNA of the CDR3: TGTGCTAGTGGACCCGGCCCGGAGAGGAGTGGCTACACCTTC. It codes for CASGPGPERSGYTF.

This chain connects TRBV20-1 to TRBJ2-7; 8 bases map to TRBD1. Germline CDR1 reads DFQATT; CDR2 reads SNEGSKA (reference sequence). The length of the CDR3 is 11 residues. Germline trimming cut 6 bases from V and 12 bases from J; bases unmatched to any gene: 10. This CDR3 is CSAEPRTGLYV. The CDR3 DNA is TGCAGTGCCGAACCTAGGACAGGGCTGTACGTC.

The chain has TRBV18 and TRBJ2-7; the D is unclear. Germline CDR1 KGHSH, CDR2 LQKENI. The length of the CDR3 is 16 residues. Trimming cost V 3 bases and J 3 bases, with 18 bases left between them. CDR3 residues: CASSPGSTANHYEQYF. The DNA for the CDR3 is TGTGCCAGCTCACCGGGATCAACGGCCAATCACTACGAGCAGTACTTC. Supplemented by reference TRBV18 and TRBJ2-7, the full variable domain reads NAGVMQNPRHLVRRRGQEARLRCSPMKGHSHVYWYRQLPEEGLKFMVYLQKENIIDESGMPKERFSAEFPKEGPSILRIQQVVRGDSAAYFCASSPGSTANHYEQYFGPGTRLTVT.

This sequence joins TRBV7-2 and TRBJ1-1; D call uncertain. This CDR3 has 13 amino acids. V lost 7 bases to trimming and J lost 1 base, with 10 bases between them. The germline V gene has CDR1 SGHTA and CDR2 FQGNSA. CDR3 in DNA: TGTGCCAGCACCCTCAACGCGAACACTGAAGCTTTCTTT. This sequence encodes CASTLNANTEAFF.

The V and J genes are TRBV27 and TRBJ1-5; 7 bases are shared with TRBD1. J was trimmed by 4 bases and V by 6 bases; bases with no gene match: 3. Germline CDR1 and CDR2: MNHEY and SMNVEV (reference sequence). The CDR3 totals 13 residues. This chain's CDR3 is CASSQGGNQPQHF. The DNA for the CDR3 is TGTGCCAGCAGCCAGGGGGGGAATCAGCCCCAGCATTTT.

This chain links TRBV5-4 with TRBJ2-7, with D possibly being TRBD2 (5 bases). The V end was cut by 2 bases, the J end by 5 bases, with 14 bases between. The CDR3 length is 14 residues. The germline gives CDR1 SGHNT, CDR2 YYREEE (reference sequence). As DNA, the CDR3 is TGTGCCAGCAGCTTAATTCTCGAGGGCCACGAGCAGTACTTC. It is translated as CASSLILEGHEQYF.

The rearrangement uses TRBV7-9 and TRBJ2-4, with D hard to call. CDR3 length: 16 amino acids. V was shortened by 2 bases and J by 7 bases, with 18 bases between the two germline ends. The germline V gene encodes CDR1 SEHNR and CDR2 FQNEAQ (reference sequence). The CDR3 coding sequence is TGTGCCAGCAGCTTAATCGTTGGGCTAGTCGCTAACATTCAGTACTTC. Translation gives CASSLIVGLVANIQYF.

The rearrangement uses TRBV15 and TRBJ2-7, with TRBD2 matching 10 bases. J was trimmed by 6 bases and V by 0 bases; bases with no gene match: 8. The CDR3 has 16 amino acids. The V gene's germline CDR1 is LNHNV and CDR2 YYDKDF (reference sequence). The CDR3 bases are TGTGCCACCAGCAGAGATCTCAGGCTAGCGGGAGCCGAGCAGTACTTC. Translation gives CATSRDLRLAGAEQYF.

This sequence joins TRBV29-1 and TRBJ2-1; perhaps D is TRBD1 or TRBD2 (5 bases each). The CDR3 has 13 residues. In germline, CDR1 is SQVTM, CDR2 ANQGSEA. V gave up 4 bases and J gave up 0 bases, with 7 bases separating them. The CDR3: CSVGGSSYNEQFF. The CDR3, as DNA: TGCAGCGTTGGGGGGAGCTCCTACAATGAGCAGTTCTTC.

This clone was seen a single time. This chain links TRBV6-6 with TRBJ2-1; the match to TRBD1 covers 7 bases. This CDR3 region has 13 residues. V dropped 5 bases and J dropped 8; count of bases not matched to a gene: 6. Germline lookup yields CDR1 MNHNY and CDR2 SVGAGI (reference sequence). CDR3 amino acids: CASSTGVLDEQFF. The CDR3 DNA sequence: TGTGCCAGCAGTACAGGGGTCCTTGATGAGCAGTTCTTC.

In this sample, this clone turned up once. V usage is TRBV11-2 and J usage is TRBJ1-1, with D hard to call. With 1 base removed from V and 4 bases from J, the gap between germline ends came to 7 bases. The germline CDR1 and CDR2 sequences are SGHAT and FQNNGV. This CDR3 region has 13 residues. CDR3 DNA sequence: TGTGCCAGCAGCTTAGTTCGGGGCACTGAAGCTTTCTTT. The encoded protein is CASSLVRGTEAFF.

This clone was detected once. The chain links TRBV29-1 to TRBJ2-7; 10 nucleotides agree with TRBD2. Germline V gene lookup returns CDR1 SQVTM and CDR2 ANQGSEA. The CDR3 is 12 amino acids. Trimming took 5 bases from V and 4 from J; bases not matched to a gene: 2. The CDR3 region has the DNA TGCAGCGTTCGGACTAGCGGTTACGAGCAGTACGTC. Translated: CSVRTSGYEQYV.

The rearrangement joins TRBV6-1 to TRBJ2-7; D may be TRBD1 (5 bases). Trimming removed 2 bases from V and 2 bases from J, with 7 bases in between. CDR1 and CDR2 (germline): MNHNS, SASEGT. The CDR3 is made up of 13 amino acids. The DNA of the CDR3 is TGTGCCAGCAGTGAACTCAGGGCCTACGAGCAGTACGTC. It specifies CASSELRAYEQYV.

Of note for this clone: The final CDR3 position lacks the conserved phenylalanine or tryptophan, pointing to a likely read error. This chain uses TRBV23-1 with TRBJ1-1; 7 bases align to TRBD1. TRBV23-1 is noted as an ORF with a role that remains uncertain. V trimming: 5 bases; J trimming: 3 bases; junction bases outside the gene matches: 3. The CDR3 runs 13 residues. CDR3 residues: CASSVQGYTEAFL. The CDR3 DNA reads TGCGCCAGCAGTGTACAGGGGTACACTGAAGCTTTCCTT.

The chain is built from TRBV4-3 and TRBJ2-1; D remains ambiguous. V dropped 1 base and J dropped 9 bases, with 7 bases sitting between them. CDR3 length equals 12 residues. Germline V gene lookup returns CDR1 LGHNA and CDR2 YSLEER. The CDR3 sequence is CASSQAGREQFF. CDR3 nucleotides: TGCGCCAGCAGCCAAGCCGGCCGTGAGCAGTTCTTC.

The chain recombines TRBV18 with TRBJ2-7; the match to TRBD1 covers 8 bases. Germline V lookup: CDR1 KGHSH, CDR2 LQKENI. The CDR3 spans 13 residues. V was pared by 2 bases and J by 7 bases, with 4 bases of the junction left unmatched. CDR3 sequence: CASSPETGDEQYV. CDR3 coding DNA: TGTGCCAGCTCACCAGAGACAGGGGATGAGCAGTACGTC.

The V and J genes are TRBV10-1 and TRBJ2-7, with TRBD2 matching over 7 bases. The germline V gene encodes CDR1 WNHNN and CDR2 SYGVQD (reference sequence). V was clipped by 9 bases and J by 6 bases; unmatched bases: 5. The CDR3 spans 11 residues. The CDR3 region is CARREQAEQYV. In nucleotides, the CDR3 is TGCGCCAGGCGGGAGCAGGCCGAGCAGTACGTC.

The V gene is TRBV28, the J gene TRBJ2-5, with D tentatively TRBD2 (7 bases). The germline gives CDR1 MDHEN, CDR2 SYDVKM. The CDR3 length is 14 residues. Trimming took 6 bases from V and 5 from J, leaving 16 bases between them. The CDR3, as DNA: TGTGCCAGCAGGGCGACGGGGGGCTGGGAGACCCAGTACTTC. Translating gives CASRATGGWETQYF. Based on the CDR3 plus reference TRBV28 and TRBJ2-5, the full variable domain is DVKVTQSSRYLVKRTGEKVFLECVQDMDHENMFWYRQDPGLGLRLIYFSYDVKMKEKGDIPEGYSVSREKKERFSLILESASTNQTSMYLCASRATGGWETQYFGPGTRLLVL.

The chain carries TRBV11-2 and TRBJ2-1; 8 nucleotides line up with TRBD2. The V gene end was trimmed by 5 bases and the J gene end by 4 bases; junction bases not matched to a gene: 13. This CDR3 spans 17 amino acids. Germline V CDR1 and CDR2: SGHAT, FQNNGV. The chain's CDR3 is CASSLRAPTSGYNEQFF. The DNA of the CDR3 is TGTGCCAGCAGCCTCCGCGCACCCACTAGCGGTTACAATGAGCAGTTCTTC.

V is TRBV9 and J is TRBJ2-3, with 11 nucleotides matching TRBD1. This CDR3 is built from 15 residues. Germline CDR1 is SGDLS and CDR2 is YYNGEE. After removal of 4 bases from V and 5 bases from J, the junction contained 6 bases not matched to a gene. The CDR3 loop reads CASSTRTGGEDTQYF. CDR3 coding DNA: TGTGCCAGCAGCACCCGGACAGGGGGCGAAGATACGCAGTATTTT. The full variable domain, in which reference TRBV9 and TRBJ2-3 provide the parts outside the CDR3, is DSGVTQTPKHLITATGQRVTLRCSPRSGDLSVYWYQQSLDQGLQFLIQYYNGEERAKGNILERFSAQQFPDLHSELNLSSLELGDSALYFCASSTRTGGEDTQYFGPGTRLTVL.

This clone occurred once. The chain uses TRBV5-1 and TRBJ2-7; unclear D gene. V lost 0 bases and J lost 4, with 8 bases in between. Germline V gene lookup returns CDR1 SGHRS and CDR2 YFSETQ. The CDR3 sequence is 13 residues long. The CDR3 sequence is CASSLEAEYEQYF. CDR3 nucleotides: TGCGCCAGCAGCTTGGAGGCAGAGTACGAGCAGTACTTC.

The V gene is TRBV10-3, the J gene TRBJ2-2; 8 bases are a match to TRBD1. The CDR3 runs 16 residues. Germline lookup yields CDR1 ENHRY and CDR2 SYGVKD. V shed 5 bases, J shed 1 base, and the junction held 6 bases outside the gene matches. The CDR3 sequence is CAISNSGTGNTGELFF. CDR3 DNA: TGTGCCATCAGTAACTCCGGGACAGGGAACACCGGGGAGCTGTTTTTT.

The genes are TRBV4-1 and TRBJ1-5; D gene unclear. Germline V lookup: CDR1 MGHRA, CDR2 YSYEKL. V lost 0 bases, J lost 5 bases, and 8 bases lay in between. The CDR3 length is 14 residues. CDR3 in amino acids: CASSQEMKYQPQHF. In DNA, the CDR3 is TGCGCCAGCAGCCAAGAGATGAAGTATCAGCCCCAGCATTTT.

The rearrangement joins TRBV19 to TRBJ1-1, with 7 positions matching TRBD1. The V and J ends lost 5 bases and 3 bases, in that order; junction bases with no gene match: 3. Germline lookup yields CDR1 LNHDA and CDR2 SQIVND (reference sequence). The CDR3 sequence is 13 residues long. DNA for the CDR3: TGTGCCAGTAGTTTTGACAGGGACACTGAAGCTTTCTTT. This translates into CASSFDRDTEAFF.

The chain recombines TRBV7-2 with TRBJ2-1; the D gene could be TRBD1 or TRBD2 (5 bases each). The CDR3 runs to 13 residues. Germline V gives CDR1 SGHTA, CDR2 FQGNSA. The germline V and J ends were trimmed by 6 bases and 3 bases, with 9 bases remaining between them. The CDR3 is CASRGDRYNEQFF. The CDR3 region has the DNA TGTGCCAGCAGAGGGGACCGCTACAATGAGCAGTTCTTC.

This sequence joins TRBV25-1 and TRBJ2-2; TRBD1 aligns across 7 bases. This CDR3 has 12 amino acids. Germline lookup yields CDR1 MGHDK and CDR2 SYGVNS. Germline trimming cut 4 bases from V and 13 bases from J; bases unmatched to any gene: 6. CDR3 amino acids: CASSAGQQGLFF. CDR3 sequence (DNA): TGTGCCAGCAGTGCGGGACAGCAGGGGCTGTTTTTT.

The chain is built from TRBV7-6 and TRBJ2-7; 8 nucleotides match TRBD1. Germline V gives CDR1 SGHVS, CDR2 FNYEAQ. CDR3 length: 13 amino acids. With 2 bases clipped from V and 3 bases from J, the junction kept 0 bases outside the gene matches. For the CDR3, the DNA is TGTGCCAGCAGCTTAACAGGGGGCTACGAGCAGTACGTC. It is translated as CASSLTGGYEQYV.

The chain joins TRBV7-9 to TRBJ1-5; 7 bases agree with TRBD1. Germline values: CDR1 SEHNR, CDR2 FQNEAQ (reference sequence). This CDR3 has 14 residues. The ends lost 3 bases at V and 11 bases at J; junction bases unmatched: 10. The CDR3 coding sequence is TGTGCCAGCAGCTTGGGGGGACAGCCTCAAGCCCAGCATTTT. Translated, it gives CASSLGGQPQAQHF.

The chain couples TRBV27 to TRBJ2-1; TRBD2 aligns across 11 bases. Germline CDR1 is MNHEY and CDR2 is SMNVEV (reference sequence). V trimming: 4 bases; J trimming: 7 bases; junction bases outside the gene matches: 18. This CDR3 is 19 amino acids long. The CDR3 is CASSSTPPLGTSGSNEQFF. CDR3 sequence (DNA): TGTGCCAGCAGTTCTACCCCTCCGCTGGGGACTAGCGGCTCAAATGAGCAGTTCTTC.

This clone has just one count. The V gene is TRBV18, the J gene TRBJ2-2; a possible D gene is TRBD1 (6 bases). V lost 6 bases and J 0 bases, leaving 14 bases between the germline ends. CDR1 KGHSH and CDR2 LQKENI come from the germline V gene. The CDR3 loop spans 16 amino acids. In DNA, the CDR3 is TGTGCCAGCTCGCGCTCCGGGACACCGAACACCGGGGAGCTGTTTTTT. Protein sequence: CASSRSGTPNTGELFF.